The rows below give T cell receptor beta chains drawn from one sample of a study of blood T cells in healthy people across ages. TCRdb used MiXCR to reprocess the 5' RACE reads, holding one entry per CDR3 protein. The sample lists fewer than 2,000,000 distinct CDR3 sequences; around 36% were seen once. The specimen sequenced was blood. These TCRs come from a woman aged 25 to 39 in good health. CDR3s leave out the opening cysteine and the closing phenylalanine or tryptophan. The order of the fields is V gene, J gene, CDR3 protein.

v_gene: TRBV6-2/TRBV6-3; j_gene: TRBJ2-7; CDR3aa: ASSYSVSGGAYEQY
v_gene: TRBV19; j_gene: TRBJ2-5; CDR3aa: ASSIDLGVEETQY
v_gene: TRBV7-9; j_gene: TRBJ1-1; CDR3aa: ASSTRISGGLNTEAF
v_gene: TRBV10-1; j_gene: TRBJ2-2; CDR3aa: ASSGYLTSGSGTGELF
v_gene: TRBV11-2; j_gene: TRBJ1-1; CDR3aa: ASSLGMGRRAEAF
v_gene: TRBV24-1; j_gene: NA; CDR3aa: ATSDFRETQY
v_gene: TRBV6-1; j_gene: TRBJ2-7; CDR3aa: ASIISGTAPYEQY
v_gene: TRBV29-1; j_gene: TRBJ2-7; CDR3aa: SVATGVGYEQY
v_gene: TRBV5-1; j_gene: TRBJ1-2; CDR3aa: ASSPEKPYGYT
v_gene: TRBV6-1; j_gene: TRBJ2-1; CDR3aa: ASSEGLAASYNEQF
v_gene: TRBV5-4; j_gene: NA; CDR3aa: ASSFPTSGGTRLPYEQY
v_gene: TRBV5-1; j_gene: TRBJ2-7; CDR3aa: ASSSETSGGARAYEQY
v_gene: TRBV7-2; j_gene: TRBJ2-3; CDR3aa: ASSEALGGLTDTQY
v_gene: TRBV20-1; j_gene: TRBJ2-3; CDR3aa: SASLAGAPQGHTDTQY
v_gene: TRBV6-5; j_gene: TRBJ2-7; CDR3aa: ASSLGDESYEQY
v_gene: TRBV5-6; j_gene: TRBJ2-1; CDR3aa: ASGLADRNEQF
v_gene: TRBV7-9; j_gene: TRBJ2-5; CDR3aa: ASSPPRPQETQY
v_gene: TRBV4-1; j_gene: TRBJ2-2; CDR3aa: ASSQEMNPYTGELF
v_gene: TRBV3-1; j_gene: TRBJ2-5; CDR3aa: ASSHAGYQETQY
v_gene: TRBV20-1; j_gene: TRBJ2-1; CDR3aa: SAREGRREQF
v_gene: TRBV29-1; j_gene: TRBJ1-2; CDR3aa: SVSSTGDGYGYT
v_gene: TRBV6-2/TRBV6-3; j_gene: TRBJ1-4; CDR3aa: ASSYSTSPATNEKLF
v_gene: TRBV27; j_gene: TRBJ1-2; CDR3aa: ASSPQGRWRGYT
v_gene: TRBV27; j_gene: TRBJ1-1; CDR3aa: ASRGGLSLFYTEAF
v_gene: TRBV10-3; j_gene: TRBJ2-1; CDR3aa: AIRDPGDEQF
v_gene: TRBV4-2; j_gene: TRBJ2-3; CDR3aa: ASSQVLAGDTDTQY
v_gene: TRBV7-2; j_gene: TRBJ2-1; CDR3aa: ASKQGGGSYNEQF
v_gene: TRBV20-1; j_gene: TRBJ1-5; CDR3aa: SAGDRVQPQH
v_gene: TRBV6-1; j_gene: TRBJ1-2; CDR3aa: ASRGTNRDRGRSPYGYT
v_gene: TRBV20-1; j_gene: NA; CDR3aa: SARDPIGDFEQY
v_gene: TRBV2; j_gene: TRBJ2-5; CDR3aa: ASSLMTGGLETQY
v_gene: TRBV5-1; j_gene: TRBJ1-1; CDR3aa: ASSSSGETTEAF
v_gene: TRBV27; j_gene: TRBJ2-3; CDR3aa: ASSFGNYLGGDTQY
v_gene: TRBV7-2; j_gene: TRBJ2-3; CDR3aa: ASSPGKTSGGRDTQY
v_gene: TRBV9; j_gene: TRBJ2-7; CDR3aa: ASSADGGEPYEQY
v_gene: TRBV27; j_gene: TRBJ2-1; CDR3aa: AVMTVPRGEQF
v_gene: TRBV5-1; j_gene: TRBJ2-7; CDR3aa: ASSGGGHEQY
v_gene: TRBV7-9; j_gene: TRBJ2-1; CDR3aa: ASSWTSVEQF
v_gene: TRBV5-1; j_gene: TRBJ2-5; CDR3aa: ASSFSGRAQETQY
v_gene: TRBV10-3; j_gene: TRBJ1-5; CDR3aa: AISDSDLHYSNQPQH
v_gene: TRBV28; j_gene: TRBJ2-1; CDR3aa: ASSWAPRGYNEQF
v_gene: TRBV4-1; j_gene: TRBJ1-2; CDR3aa: TSSQFEQVSNYGYT
v_gene: TRBV29-1; j_gene: TRBJ1-1; CDR3aa: SVSVVEAF
v_gene: TRBV4-1; j_gene: TRBJ2-7; CDR3aa: ASSQQGGGTYEQY
v_gene: TRBV20-1; j_gene: TRBJ2-7; CDR3aa: SARQRPNYEQY
v_gene: TRBV5-1; j_gene: TRBJ1-4; CDR3aa: ASSRGTVNEKLF